The 18 T cell receptor beta chains below come from one sample, sequenced in a study of blood T cell repertoires in COVID-19. TCRdb keeps only in-frame clones here, not all; method: immunoSEQ multiplex PCR. Here the sample spans approximately 150,000 clones, 84% being singletons. Sample: peripheral blood. The receptors here all came from a woman older than 75 with acute or convalescent COVID-19.

V usage is TRBV21-1 and J usage is TRBJ2-2; no DNA check was done on the table's D call, TRBD2. TRBV21-1 is tagged as a pseudogene. The CDR3 runs to 16 residues. As DNA, the CDR3 is TGTGCCAGCAGCATAGGGGACTCGGCGGGCACCGGGGAGCTGTTTTTT. Translated, it gives CASSIGDSAGTGELFF.

On this clone itself: This sample includes further DNA sequences coding for the same CDR3. The gene calls are TRBV11-2 and TRBJ2-7; perhaps TRBD2 as D (5 bases). CDR3 length equals 14 residues. Germline V gives CDR1 SGHAT, CDR2 FQNNGV. The ends were cut back, 5 bases at V and 0 bases at J, with 11 bases in the middle. In DNA, the CDR3 is TGTGCCAGCAGCCTGGAGGTTAGCTCCTACGAGCAGTACTTC. Translated, it gives CASSLEVSSYEQYF.

The chain carries TRBV12-3 or TRBV12-4 and TRBJ1-2, with no clear D. V lost 4 bases and J lost 5, with 11 bases in between. The CDR3 contains 13 residues. The CDR3 DNA reads TGTGCCAGCAGTTCCGGCAGGTTTTATGGCTACACCTTC. Protein sequence: CASSSGRFYGYTF.

The rearrangement uses TRBV7-9 and TRBJ1-2; D is undetermined. The CDR3 extends over 13 amino acids. Trimming removed 6 bases at V and 2 bases at J, with 10 bases between. The V gene's germline CDR1 is SEHNR and CDR2 FQNEAQ (reference sequence). This chain's CDR3 is CASRSPANYGYTF. The CDR3 nucleotides read TGTGCCAGCAGAAGCCCAGCGAACTATGGCTACACCTTC.

The CDR3, as DNA: TGTGCCAGCAGCTTAGGACCCATCCGGGTCACAGATACGCAGTATTTT. It specifies CASSLGPIRVTDTQYF. The rearrangement joins TRBV7-2 to TRBJ2-3; D not certain. This CDR3 spans 16 amino acids. Germline assignment: CDR1 SGHTA and CDR2 FQGNSA. Trimming took 1 base from V and 2 from J, leaving 13 bases between them. The whole variable domain, remainder taken from reference TRBV7-2 and TRBJ2-3, is GAGVSQSPSNKVTEKGKDVELRCDPISGHTALYWYRQSLGQGLEFLIYFQGNSAPDKSGLPSDRFSAERTGGSVSTLTIQRTQQEDSAVYLCASSLGPIRVTDTQYFGPGTRLTVL.

The CDR3 region has the DNA TGTGCCAGCAGCTTAGAAGGAGGGTATGGCTACACCTTC. It translates to CASSLEGGYGYTF. The rearrangement links TRBV7-6 to TRBJ1-2; D not certain. Germline V lookup: CDR1 SGHVS, CDR2 FNYEAQ. The CDR3 spans 13 residues. V lost 1 base, J lost 5 bases, and 8 bases lay in between.

The rearrangement uses TRBV19 and TRBJ2-5, with TRBD2 identical over 8 bases. Looked up from germline, CDR1 is LNHDA and CDR2 is SQIVND (reference sequence). The CDR3 runs to 13 residues. The trim removed 4 bases at V and 5 bases at J, leaving 3 bases unmatched. Written as DNA, the CDR3 is TGTGCCAGTAGTAACCAGCGGGGGGAGACCCAGTACTTC. It translates to CASSNQRGETQYF.

This chain joins TRBV2 and TRBJ2-7, with TRBD2 matching 13 bases. This CDR3 region has 15 residues. Germline loops: CDR1 SNHLY, CDR2 FYNNEI. V gave up 5 bases and J gave up 6 bases; unmatched junction bases: 7. The CDR3, as DNA: TGTGCCAGCAGTCGCCGGACTAGCGGGGGCAGCGAGCAGTACTTC. Translation gives CASSRRTSGGSEQYF.

The chain has TRBV28 and TRBJ1-4; TRBD1 is a possible D gene (6 bases). Germline-derived CDR1 and CDR2 are MDHEN and SYDVKM. This CDR3 has 13 amino acids. Trimming pared 8 bases from V and 5 bases from J, leaving 12 bases between. The CDR3 sequence: CASLGHRNEKLFF. The DNA for the CDR3 is TGTGCCAGCCTGGGACACCGAAATGAAAAACTGTTTTTT.

This chain's CDR3 is CASARRWGLAGASSYEQYF. The CDR3 DNA sequence: TGTGCCAGCGCTAGGAGGTGGGGACTAGCGGGAGCATCGTCCTACGAGCAGTACTTC. The V and J genes are TRBV27 and TRBJ2-7, with 14 bases identical to TRBD2. There are 19 residues in the CDR3. Germline lookup yields CDR1 MNHEY and CDR2 SMNVEV (reference sequence). V lost 8 bases and J lost 1; bases outside the gene matches: 16.

V and J are TRBV9 and TRBJ1-3; tentatively, D is TRBD1 (6 bases). Germline V gene data show CDR1 as SGDLS and CDR2 as YYNGEE. Trimming removed 4 bases at V and 4 bases at J, with 15 bases between. CDR3 length equals 15 residues. The CDR3 region has the DNA TGTGCCAGCAGCCGGAAAAACAGGGTCGGAAACACCATATATTTT. Encoded protein: CASSRKNRVGNTIYF.

The table lists this clone with a count of one. Here the CDR3 reads CASSTLDRGVLETQYF. In DNA, the CDR3 is TGTGCCAGTAGTACCTTGGACAGGGGGGTTTTGGAGACCCAGTACTTC. The chain has TRBV19 and TRBJ2-5; 10 bases are a match to TRBD1. With 4 bases clipped from V and 5 bases from J, the junction kept 10 bases outside the gene matches. The germline CDR1 and CDR2 sequences are LNHDA and SQIVND (reference sequence). This CDR3 is built from 16 residues.

The chain combines TRBV6-5 with TRBJ1-2, with a possible D match to TRBD1 (6 bases). The CDR3 contains 13 residues. Germline-derived CDR1 and CDR2 are MNHEY and SVGAGI. With 1 base removed from V and 6 bases from J, the gap between germline ends came to 9 bases. Written as DNA, the CDR3 is TGTGCCAGCAGTTACTTAGACAGGAATGGCTACACCTTC. This gives the protein CASSYLDRNGYTF.

The V call is TRBV4-2, the J call TRBJ1-2; 7 bases fit TRBD1. The V gene end was trimmed by 0 bases and the J gene end by 2 bases; junction bases not matched to a gene: 3. CDR1 is LGHNA and CDR2 is YNFKEQ in the germline V gene. The CDR3 has 15 residues. CDR3 residues: CASSQDGTANYGYTF. Here the CDR3 DNA reads TGTGCCAGCAGCCAAGACGGGACAGCAAACTATGGCTACACCTTC.

A note on this clone: One junction end disagrees with the germline gene, perhaps due to a read error. DNA for the CDR3: TGTGCCAGCAACTTGGGGGAGATGAACACTGAAGCTTTCTTT. It encodes CASNLGEMNTEAFF. This sequence joins TRBV5-5 and TRBJ1-1, with D possibly matching TRBD1 (5 bases). CDR1 SGHKS and CDR2 YYEKEE come from the germline V gene (reference sequence). CDR3 size: 14 residues.

This sequence joins TRBV4-3 and TRBJ2-2; D is perhaps TRBD2 (6 bases). CDR3 size: 15 residues. The germline V gene has CDR1 LGHNA and CDR2 YSLEER. The V end lost 0 bases, the J end lost 7 bases, and 12 bases lay between the germline ends. CDR3 sequence reads: CASSQESGWGGELFF. For the CDR3, the DNA is TGCGCCAGCAGCCAAGAGAGCGGGTGGGGCGGGGAGCTGTTTTTT.

CDR3 protein: CASSPTGGADGYTF. As DNA, the CDR3 is TGCGCCAGCAGCCCTACAGGGGGCGCGGATGGCTACACCTTC. The chain carries TRBV5-1 and TRBJ1-2, with TRBD1 matching 9 bases. The CDR3 runs 14 residues. Germline V gives CDR1 SGHRS, CDR2 YFSETQ. Trimming took 4 bases from V and 6 from J; bases not matched to a gene: 7.

The chain is built from TRBV18 and TRBJ1-2, with TRBD1 as a possible D gene (5 bases). CDR3 length: 13 residues. The germline V and J ends were trimmed by 2 bases and 2 bases, with 6 bases remaining between them. Germline values: CDR1 KGHSH, CDR2 LQKENI. CDR3 DNA: TGTGCCAGCTCACCAAACAGGAACTATGGCTACACCTTC. It yields the protein CASSPNRNYGYTF.